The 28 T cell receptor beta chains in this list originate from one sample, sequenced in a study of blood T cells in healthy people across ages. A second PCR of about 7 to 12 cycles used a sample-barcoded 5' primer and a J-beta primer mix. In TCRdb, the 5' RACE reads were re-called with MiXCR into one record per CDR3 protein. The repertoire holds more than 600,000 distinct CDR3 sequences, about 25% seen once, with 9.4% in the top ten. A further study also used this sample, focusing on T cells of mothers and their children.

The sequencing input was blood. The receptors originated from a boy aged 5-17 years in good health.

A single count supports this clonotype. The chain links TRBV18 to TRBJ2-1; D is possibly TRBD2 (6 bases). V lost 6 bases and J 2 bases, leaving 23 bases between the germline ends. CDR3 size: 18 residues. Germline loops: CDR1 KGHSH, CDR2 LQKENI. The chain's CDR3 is CASSLFGGRSPTYNEQFF. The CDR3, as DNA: TGTGCCAGCTCTCTTTTTGGAGGGAGGAGCCCAACCTACAATGAGCAGTTCTTC.

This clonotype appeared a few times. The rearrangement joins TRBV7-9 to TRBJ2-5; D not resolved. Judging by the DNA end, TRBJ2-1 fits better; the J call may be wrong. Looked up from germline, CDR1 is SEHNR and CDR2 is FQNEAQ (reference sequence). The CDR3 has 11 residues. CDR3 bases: TGTGCCAGCAGCCCTTTTCTTGAGCAGTTCTTC. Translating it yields CASSPFLEQFF.

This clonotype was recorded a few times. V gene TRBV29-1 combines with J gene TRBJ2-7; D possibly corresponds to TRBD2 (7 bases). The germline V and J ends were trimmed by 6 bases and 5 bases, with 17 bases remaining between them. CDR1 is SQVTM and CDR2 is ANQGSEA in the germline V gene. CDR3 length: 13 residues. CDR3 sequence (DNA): TGCAGCGTAGCTACGGGGGGCAACAACGAGCAGTACTTC. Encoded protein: CSVATGGNNEQYF.

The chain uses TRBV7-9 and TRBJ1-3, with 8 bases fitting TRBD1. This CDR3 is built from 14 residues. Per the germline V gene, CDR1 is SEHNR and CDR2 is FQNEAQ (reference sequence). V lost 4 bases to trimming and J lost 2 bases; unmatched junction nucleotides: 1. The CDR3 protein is CASSWTGPGNTIYF. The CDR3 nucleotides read TGTGCCAGCAGCTGGACAGGGCCTGGAAACACCATATATTTT.

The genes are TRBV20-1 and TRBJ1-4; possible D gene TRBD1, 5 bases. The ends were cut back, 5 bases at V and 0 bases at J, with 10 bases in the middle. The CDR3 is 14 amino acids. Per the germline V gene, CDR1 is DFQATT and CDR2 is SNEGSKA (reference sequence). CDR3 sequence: CSAGGDSTNEKLFF. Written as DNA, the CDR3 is TGCAGTGCTGGTGGGGACTCAACTAATGAAAAACTGTTTTTT.

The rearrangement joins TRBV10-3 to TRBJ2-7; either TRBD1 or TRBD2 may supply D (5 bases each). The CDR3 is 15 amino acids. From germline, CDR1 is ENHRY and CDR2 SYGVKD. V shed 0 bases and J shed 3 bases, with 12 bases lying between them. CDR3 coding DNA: TGTGCCATCAGTGAGTCAGAGGGACCTTACTACGAGCAGTACTTC. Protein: CAISESEGPYYEQYF.

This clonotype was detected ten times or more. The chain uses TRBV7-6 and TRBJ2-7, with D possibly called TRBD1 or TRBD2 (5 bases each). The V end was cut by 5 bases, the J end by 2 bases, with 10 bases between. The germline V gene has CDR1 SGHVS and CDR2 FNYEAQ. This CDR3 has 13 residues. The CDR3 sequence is CASSPGATYEQYF. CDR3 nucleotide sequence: TGTGCCAGCAGCCCCGGGGCCACCTACGAGCAGTACTTC.

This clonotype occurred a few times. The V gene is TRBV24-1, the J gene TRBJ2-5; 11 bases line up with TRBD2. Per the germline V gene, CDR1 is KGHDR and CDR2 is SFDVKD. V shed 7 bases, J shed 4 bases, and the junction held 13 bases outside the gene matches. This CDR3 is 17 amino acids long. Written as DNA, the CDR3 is TGTGCCACCAGCGGACGGACGGGACTAGCGGTGACAGAGACCCAGTACTTC. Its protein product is CATSGRTGLAVTETQYF.

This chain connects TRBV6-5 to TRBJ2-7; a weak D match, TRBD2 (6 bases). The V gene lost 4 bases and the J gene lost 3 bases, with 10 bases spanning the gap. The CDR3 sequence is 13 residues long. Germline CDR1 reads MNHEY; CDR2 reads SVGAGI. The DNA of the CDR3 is TGTGCCAGCAGTTGGAGGGTGAACTACGAGCAGTACTTC. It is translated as CASSWRVNYEQYF.

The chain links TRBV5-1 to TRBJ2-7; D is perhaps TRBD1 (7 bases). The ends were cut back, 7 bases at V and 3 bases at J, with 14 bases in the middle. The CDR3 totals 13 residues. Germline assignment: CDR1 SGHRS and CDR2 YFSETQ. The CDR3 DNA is TGCGCCAGCCGCGGGGACAGCCTCTACGAGCAGTACTTC. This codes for CASRGDSLYEQYF.

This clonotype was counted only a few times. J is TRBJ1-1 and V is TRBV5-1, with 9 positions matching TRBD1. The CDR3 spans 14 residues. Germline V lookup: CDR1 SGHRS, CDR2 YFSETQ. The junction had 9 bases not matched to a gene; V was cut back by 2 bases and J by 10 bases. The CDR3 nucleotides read TGCGCCAGCAGCTTTGGGACAGGGCGCTCGGGAGCTTTCTTT. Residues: CASSFGTGRSGAFF.

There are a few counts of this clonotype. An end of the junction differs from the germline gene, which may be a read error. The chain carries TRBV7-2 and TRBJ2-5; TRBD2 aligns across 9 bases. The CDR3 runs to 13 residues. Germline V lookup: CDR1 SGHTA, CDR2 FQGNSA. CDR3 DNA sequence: TGTGCCAGCAGGTTAGCGGGAGCGAAGACCCAGTACTTC. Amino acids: CASRLAGAKTQYF.

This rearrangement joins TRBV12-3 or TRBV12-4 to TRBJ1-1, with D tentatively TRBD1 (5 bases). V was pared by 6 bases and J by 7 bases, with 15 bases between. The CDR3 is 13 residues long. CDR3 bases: TGTGCCAGCAGCCTGGGGGGGGGAAATGAAGCTTTCTTT. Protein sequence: CASSLGGGNEAFF.

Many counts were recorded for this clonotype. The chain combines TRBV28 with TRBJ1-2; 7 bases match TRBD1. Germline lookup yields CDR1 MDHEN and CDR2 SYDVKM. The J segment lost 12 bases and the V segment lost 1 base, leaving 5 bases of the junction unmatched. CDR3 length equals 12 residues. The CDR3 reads CASSLSTGANTF. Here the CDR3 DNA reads TGTGCCAGCAGTTTATCCACAGGGGCTAACACCTTC.

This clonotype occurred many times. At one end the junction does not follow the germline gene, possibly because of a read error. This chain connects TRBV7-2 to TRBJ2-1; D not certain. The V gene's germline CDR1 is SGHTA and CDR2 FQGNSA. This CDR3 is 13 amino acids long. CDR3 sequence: CASSLGYYNEQFF. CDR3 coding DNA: TGCGCCAGCAGCTTGGGGTACTACAATGAGCAGTTCTTC.

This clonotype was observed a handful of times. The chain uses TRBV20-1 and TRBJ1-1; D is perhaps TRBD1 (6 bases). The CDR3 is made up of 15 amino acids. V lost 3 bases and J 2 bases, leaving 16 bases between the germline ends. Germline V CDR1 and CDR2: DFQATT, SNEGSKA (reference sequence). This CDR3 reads CSASSEAGENTEAFF. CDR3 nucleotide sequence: TGCAGTGCTAGCAGTGAGGCAGGGGAAAACACTGAAGCTTTCTTT.

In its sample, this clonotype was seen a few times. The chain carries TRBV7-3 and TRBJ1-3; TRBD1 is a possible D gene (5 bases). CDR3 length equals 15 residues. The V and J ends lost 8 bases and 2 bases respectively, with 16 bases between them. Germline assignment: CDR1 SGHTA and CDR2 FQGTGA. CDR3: CASSTGPGPGNTIYF. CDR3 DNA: TGTGCCAGCTCGACCGGCCCAGGGCCTGGAAACACCATATATTTT.

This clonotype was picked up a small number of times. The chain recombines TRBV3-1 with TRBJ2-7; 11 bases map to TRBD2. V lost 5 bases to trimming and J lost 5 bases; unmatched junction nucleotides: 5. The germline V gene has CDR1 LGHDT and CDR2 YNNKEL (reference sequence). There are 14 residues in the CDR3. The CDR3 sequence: CASSILAGGDEQYF. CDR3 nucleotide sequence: TGTGCCAGCAGCATTTTAGCGGGAGGGGACGAGCAGTACTTC.

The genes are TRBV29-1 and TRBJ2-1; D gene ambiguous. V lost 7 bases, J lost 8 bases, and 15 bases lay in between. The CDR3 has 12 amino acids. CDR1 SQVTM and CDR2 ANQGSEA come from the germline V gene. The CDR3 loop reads CSAIKMGYEQFF. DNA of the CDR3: TGCAGCGCCATCAAGATGGGATATGAGCAGTTCTTC.

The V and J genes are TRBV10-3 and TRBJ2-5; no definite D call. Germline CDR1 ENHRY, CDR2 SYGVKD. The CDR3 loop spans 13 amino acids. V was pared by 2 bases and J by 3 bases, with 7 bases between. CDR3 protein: CAISERSEETQYF. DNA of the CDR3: TGTGCCATCAGTGAGAGGTCCGAAGAGACCCAGTACTTC.

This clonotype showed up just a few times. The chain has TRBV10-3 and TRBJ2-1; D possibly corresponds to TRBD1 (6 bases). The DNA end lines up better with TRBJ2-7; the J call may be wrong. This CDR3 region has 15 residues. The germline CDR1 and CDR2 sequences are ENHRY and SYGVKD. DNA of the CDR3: TGTGCCATCAGTTCTCGACAGGCGAAATCCTACGAGCAGTACTTC. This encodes CAISSRQAKSYEQYF.

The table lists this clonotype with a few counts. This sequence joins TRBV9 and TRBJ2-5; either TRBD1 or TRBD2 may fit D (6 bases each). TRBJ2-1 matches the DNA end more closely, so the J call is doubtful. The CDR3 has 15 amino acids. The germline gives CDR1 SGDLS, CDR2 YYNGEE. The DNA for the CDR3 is TGTGCCAGCAGCACCCCGGGGGCTACTTACAATGAGCAGTTCTTC. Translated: CASSTPGATYNEQFF.

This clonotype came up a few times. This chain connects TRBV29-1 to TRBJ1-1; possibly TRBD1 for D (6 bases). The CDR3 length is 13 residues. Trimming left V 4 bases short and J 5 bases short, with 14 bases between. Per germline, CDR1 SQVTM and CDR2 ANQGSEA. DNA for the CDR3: TGCAGCGTTGTCGTGGGGGGCGGAACTGAAGCTTTCTTT. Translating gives CSVVVGGGTEAFF.

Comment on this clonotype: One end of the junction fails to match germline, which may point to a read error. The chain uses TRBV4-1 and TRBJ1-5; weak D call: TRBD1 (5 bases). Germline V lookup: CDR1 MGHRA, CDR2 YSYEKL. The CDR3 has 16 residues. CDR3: CASNQDSRRGIKPQHF. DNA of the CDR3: TGCGCCAGCAACCAAGATAGTCGGCGGGGGATCAAGCCCCAGCATTTT.

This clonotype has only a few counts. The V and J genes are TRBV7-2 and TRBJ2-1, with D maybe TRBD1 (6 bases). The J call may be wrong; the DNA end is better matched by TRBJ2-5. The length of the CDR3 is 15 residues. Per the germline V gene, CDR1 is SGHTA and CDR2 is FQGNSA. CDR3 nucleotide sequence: TGTGCCAGCAGCCAAACTCCAGGGGTTTGGGAGACCCAGTACTTC. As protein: CASSQTPGVWETQYF.

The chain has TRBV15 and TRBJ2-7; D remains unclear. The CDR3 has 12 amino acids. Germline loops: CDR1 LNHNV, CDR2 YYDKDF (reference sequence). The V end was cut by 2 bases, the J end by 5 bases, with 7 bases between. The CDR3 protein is CATSRKGHEQYF. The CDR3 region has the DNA TGTGCCACCAGCAGAAAGGGCCACGAGCAGTACTTC.

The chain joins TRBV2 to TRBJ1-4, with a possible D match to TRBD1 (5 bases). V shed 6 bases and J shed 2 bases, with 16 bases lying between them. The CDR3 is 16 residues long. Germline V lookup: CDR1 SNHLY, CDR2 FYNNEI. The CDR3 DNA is TGTGCCAGCAGACGGACACCCGAATCGACTAATGAAAAACTGTTTTTT. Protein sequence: CASRRTPESTNEKLFF.

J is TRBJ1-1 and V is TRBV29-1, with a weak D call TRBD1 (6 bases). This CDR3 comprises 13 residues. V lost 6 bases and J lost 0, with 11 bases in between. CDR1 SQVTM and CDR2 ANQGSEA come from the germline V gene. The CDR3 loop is CSVVRGMNTEAFF. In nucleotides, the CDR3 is TGCAGCGTCGTCAGGGGAATGAACACTGAAGCTTTCTTT.